What follows are 21 T cell receptor beta chains derived from one specimen sequenced in a study of regulatory T cells in long-lasting Graves disease. Time point of the sample: newly diagnosed GD, antithyroid drugs for less than 3 months. Generation of the TCR library employed RNA extracted from PBMCs. Arm-PCR with iRepertoire HTBI primers amplified the CDR3 regions for these TCR beta libraries. TCRdb called the multiplex PCR reads again in MiXCR, with one record for every CDR3 protein. The data contain 440,000 or so distinct CDR3 sequences, about 15% of them singletons. The same data also contributed to another study, on T cells in Graves' hyperthyroidism and ophthalmopathy.

The sample consisted of peripheral blood mononuclear cells (PBMCs), taken at new diagnosis, from a patient treated with antithyroid drugs. The receptor set was obtained from a woman aged 25 to 39 with Graves disease.

Notes on this clonotype: One end of the junction does not line up with germline, which may come from a read error. The chain carries TRBV20-1 and TRBJ2-3; the match to TRBD2 covers 10 bases. The germline V gene has CDR1 DFQATT and CDR2 SNEGSKA (reference sequence). This CDR3 is built from 19 residues. The CDR3 DNA sequence: TGCAATGCTAGATCCAACACGAAGCTAGCGGGAGTGGGCACAGATACGCAGTATTTT. This sequence encodes CNARSNTKLAGVGTDTQYF.

This clonotype was found many times. This rearrangement joins TRBV7-9 to TRBJ2-3; 9 bases align to TRBD2. The J call is doubtful: the DNA matches TRBJ2-5 better. The germline V gene has CDR1 SEHNR and CDR2 FQNEAQ (reference sequence). CDR3 length: 14 residues. Here the CDR3 reads CASSATSGLGAQYF. The DNA of the CDR3 is TGTGCCAGCAGTGCGACTAGCGGACTCGGGGCCCAGTACTTC.

This clonotype was counted many times. This chain connects TRBV10-3 to TRBJ1-2; 11 nucleotides align to TRBD1. Looked up from germline, CDR1 is ENHRY and CDR2 is SYGVKD. Losses at the gene ends were 8 bases for V and 7 bases for J; bases not matched to a gene: 6. The CDR3 loop spans 13 amino acids. The CDR3 nucleotides read TGTGCCATCGGGACAGGGGGACGAGGTGGCTACACCTTC. Amino acid sequence: CAIGTGGRGGYTF.

In this sample, this clonotype turned up a few times. V usage is TRBV7-6 and J usage is TRBJ2-1; the D is unclear. This CDR3 is built from 15 residues. Trimming took off 4 bases at V and 6 bases at J, with 16 bases between the two ends. Looked up from germline, CDR1 is SGHVS and CDR2 is FNYEAQ. The CDR3 DNA follows: TGTGCCAGCAGCTGGCCGGGCAGCCGGACCAATGAGCAGTTCTTC. Protein sequence: CASSWPGSRTNEQFF.

This clonotype was recorded many times. This rearrangement joins TRBV28 to TRBJ2-1; D is uncertain. V shed 2 bases and J shed 7 bases, with 12 bases lying between them. This CDR3 is 14 amino acids long. Germline CDR1 MDHEN, CDR2 SYDVKM. CDR3 loop: CASSLIREANEQFF. CDR3 sequence (DNA): TGTGCCAGCAGTTTAATTCGCGAGGCGAATGAGCAGTTCTTC.

This clonotype was seen a handful of times. The chain links TRBV27 to TRBJ1-2; no clear D gene. CDR3 length equals 14 residues. From germline, CDR1 is MNHEY and CDR2 SMNVEV (reference sequence). Trimming removed 6 bases at V and 4 bases at J, with 15 bases between. CDR3 protein: CASRNPSSSYGYTF. CDR3 nucleotides: TGTGCCAGCAGGAACCCCTCTTCCTCCTATGGCTACACCTTC.

Concerning this clonotype itself: A read error may explain this, as a much larger clone is one base away. The genes are TRBV20-1 and TRBJ2-3, with D possibly matching TRBD2 (6 bases). The J call is in doubt because the DNA end fits TRBJ2-7 better. CDR3 length equals 14 residues. The germline V gene encodes CDR1 DFQATT and CDR2 SNEGSKA (reference sequence). CDR3 in amino acids: CSARDAGTLNEQYF. For the CDR3, the DNA is TGCAGTGCTAGAGACGCCGGGACTCTAAATGAGCAGTACTTC.

This clonotype came up once. The junction does not match germline at one end; this may be a read error. The rearrangement links TRBV27 to TRBJ2-7, with 7 bases matching TRBD2. Germline-derived CDR1 and CDR2 are MNHEY and SMNVEV (reference sequence). CDR3 length equals 15 residues. Here the CDR3 reads CASSRTGGPPYEQCF. The CDR3 region has the DNA TGTGCCAGCAGCCGAACGGGGGGTCCCCCCTACGAGCAGTGCTTC.

In regard to this clonotype: This may come from a read error, since a much larger clone is one base off. V usage is TRBV5-6 and J usage is TRBJ2-5; D is possibly TRBD1 (5 bases). CDR1 and CDR2 from the germline V gene are SGHDT and YYEEEE. Trimming shortened V by 0 bases and J by 5 bases, and 11 bases separated the two germline ends. The CDR3 contains 14 residues. The CDR3 nucleotides are TGTGCCAGCAGCTTGGCGGGCAGGGATGAGACCCAGTACTTC. Protein sequence: CASSLAGRDETQYF. The full variable domain, in which reference TRBV5-6 and TRBJ2-5 provide the parts outside the CDR3, is DAGVTQSPTHLIKTRGQQVTLRCSPKSGHDTVSWYQQALGQGPQFIFQYYEEEERQRGNFPDRFSGHQFPNYSSELNVNALLLGDSALYLCASSLAGRDETQYFGPGTRLLVL.

The chain recombines TRBV9 with TRBJ1-2; D ambiguous. V was cut by 3 bases and J by 7 bases, with 16 bases left in between. Germline CDR1 is SGDLS and CDR2 is YYNGEE. The CDR3 is 14 residues long. CDR3 DNA: TGTGCCAGCAGCGACCCTGGACCGCTCGGTGGCTACACCTTC. Its protein is CASSDPGPLGGYTF.

This clonotype was counted many times. The CDR3 loop is CASSLNPGYEQYF. For the CDR3, the DNA is TGTGCCAGCAGCTTAAATCCGGGGTACGAGCAGTACTTC. This chain joins TRBV28 and TRBJ2-7; weak D call: TRBD2 (5 bases). Germline loops: CDR1 MDHEN, CDR2 SYDVKM. Trimming took 6 bases from V and 4 from J, leaving 13 bases between them. The CDR3 is 13 amino acids.

The table lists this clonotype with many counts. The rearrangement uses TRBV3-1 and TRBJ2-7, with D possibly TRBD2 on 6 matching bases. The V gene lost 4 bases and the J gene lost 6 bases, with 13 bases spanning the gap. The length of the CDR3 is 13 residues. Germline CDR1 is LGHDT and CDR2 is YNNKEL (reference sequence). DNA of the CDR3: TGTGCCAGCAGCCCCGACATGGGGGGCGAGCAGTACTTC. Its protein product is CASSPDMGGEQYF.

Many counts were recorded for this clonotype. This sequence joins TRBV3-1 and TRBJ1-5, with 7 positions matching TRBD1. The germline V gene encodes CDR1 LGHDT and CDR2 YNNKEL (reference sequence). This CDR3 contains 14 residues. J was trimmed by 4 bases and V by 6 bases; bases with no gene match: 6. In DNA form, the CDR3 reads TGTGCCAGCAGTCAGAGGGGGCGAAATCAGCCCCAGCATTTT. This translates into CASSQRGRNQPQHF.

This clonotype was observed a handful of times. The chain is built from TRBV15 and TRBJ2-1; TRBD1 might be the D (6 bases). The V end was cut by 0 bases, the J end by 8 bases, with 20 bases between. There are 17 residues in the CDR3. Germline V CDR1 and CDR2: LNHNV, YYDKDF (reference sequence). The CDR3 loop is CATSRDSGAGASDEQFF. Here the CDR3 DNA reads TGTGCCACCAGCAGAGATTCTGGAGCAGGGGCGTCTGATGAGCAGTTCTTC.

Details on this clonotype: A read error likely explains this, since a far larger clone differs by one base. This sequence joins TRBV2 and TRBJ2-4, with D tentatively TRBD1 (6 bases). The J call may not be correct, given that the DNA end is closer to TRBJ2-1. The germline V gene encodes CDR1 SNHLY and CDR2 FYNNEI. The CDR3 consists of 12 residues. In nucleotides, the CDR3 is TGTGCCAGCAGGCATGGGGGCAATGACCAGTTCTTC. Its protein product is CASRHGGNDQFF.

This clonotype was counted at least ten times. The chain has TRBV7-3 and TRBJ2-3; 7 bases are shared with TRBD2. Losses at the gene ends were 3 bases for V and 4 bases for J; bases not matched to a gene: 10. CDR1 SGHTA and CDR2 FQGTGA come from the germline V gene. The CDR3 loop spans 16 amino acids. This CDR3 is CASSFGRGRGPDTQYF. The CDR3 DNA is TGTGCCAGCAGCTTCGGTCGCGGGAGAGGACCAGATACGCAGTATTTT.

The chain recombines TRBV5-4 with TRBJ1-1; perhaps TRBD1 as D (6 bases). V was cut by 1 base and J by 1 base, with 20 bases left in between. Germline assignment: CDR1 SGHNT and CDR2 YYREEE (reference sequence). The CDR3 runs to 18 residues. Here the CDR3 DNA reads TGTGCCAGCAGCTTGATAGGGGGGGACGAGCGGTGGAACACTGAAGCTTTCTTT. Translating gives CASSLIGGDERWNTEAFF.

This clonotype was found many times. The V call is TRBV30, the J call TRBJ1-3; D remains ambiguous. The CDR3 loop spans 14 amino acids. Trimming removed 2 bases at V and 3 bases at J, with 11 bases between. Germline values: CDR1 GTSNPN, CDR2 SVGIG (reference sequence). CDR3 sequence reads: CAWSLQRDGNTIYF. CDR3 in DNA: TGTGCCTGGAGTCTACAGAGGGATGGAAACACCATATATTTT.

This clonotype was counted at least ten times. The V gene is TRBV6-5, the J gene TRBJ1-2; tentatively, D is TRBD1 (5 bases). Deletions cut 0 bases from V and 7 bases from J, with 9 bases between. Per the germline V gene, CDR1 is MNHEY and CDR2 is SVGAGI. There are 13 residues in the CDR3. Here the CDR3 reads CASSYSSQGGYTF. The CDR3 DNA sequence: TGTGCCAGCAGTTACTCGTCCCAGGGTGGCTACACCTTC.

There are a few counts of this clonotype. V usage is TRBV14 and J usage is TRBJ2-7; 7 nucleotides line up with TRBD2. After removal of 8 bases from V and 2 bases from J, the junction contained 3 bases not matched to a gene. The CDR3 covers 12 residues. Germline CDR1 is SGHDN and CDR2 is FVKESK. CDR3 sequence reads: CASGGSPYEQYF. In DNA form, the CDR3 reads TGTGCCAGCGGCGGGAGCCCCTACGAGCAGTACTTC.

This chain connects TRBV4-1 to TRBJ2-7, with D perhaps being TRBD1 or TRBD2 (5 bases each). The V end was cut by 0 bases, the J end by 7 bases, with 16 bases between. Germline V CDR1 and CDR2: MGHRA, YSYEKL. This CDR3 is built from 15 residues. CDR3 region: CASSQDGGRSWEQYF. The CDR3 bases are TGCGCCAGCAGCCAAGATGGGGGTCGCTCGTGGGAGCAGTACTTC.